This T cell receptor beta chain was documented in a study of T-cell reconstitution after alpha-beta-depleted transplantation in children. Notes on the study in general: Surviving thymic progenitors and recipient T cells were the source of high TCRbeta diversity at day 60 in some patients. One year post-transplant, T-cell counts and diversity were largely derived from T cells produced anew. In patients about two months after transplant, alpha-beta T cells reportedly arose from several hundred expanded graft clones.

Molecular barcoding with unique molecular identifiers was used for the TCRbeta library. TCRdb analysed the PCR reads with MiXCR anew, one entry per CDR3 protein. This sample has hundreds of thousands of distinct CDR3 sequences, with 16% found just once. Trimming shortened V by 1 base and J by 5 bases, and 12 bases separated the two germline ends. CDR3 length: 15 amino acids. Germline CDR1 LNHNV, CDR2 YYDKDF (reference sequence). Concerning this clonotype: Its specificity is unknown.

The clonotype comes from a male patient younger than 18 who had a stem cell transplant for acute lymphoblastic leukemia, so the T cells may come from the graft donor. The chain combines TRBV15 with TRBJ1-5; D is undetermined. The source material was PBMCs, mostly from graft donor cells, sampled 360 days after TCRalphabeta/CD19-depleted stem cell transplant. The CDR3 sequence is CATSRGAGGDQPQHF. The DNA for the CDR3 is TGTGCCACCAGCAGAGGGGCGGGCGGGGATCAGCCCCAGCATTTT.